A selection of T cell receptor beta chains follows, all from one sample in a study of blood T cells in healthy people across ages. TCRdb ran MiXCR on the 5' RACE reads and lists one entry per CDR3 protein. The data show some 920,000 distinct CDR3 sequences, about 51% seen once. Sequencing was performed on blood. The source of these receptors is a woman aged 60-75 years in good health. CDR3s include the opening cysteine and the closing phenylalanine or tryptophan. A D gene is named only where the DNA matches it firmly. Size values are once, few and many counts, or a class for expanded clones, and some rows have none.

clone size: NA; D gene: NA; J gene: TRBJ1-6; V gene: TRBV28; CDR3 protein: CASSSGPPKATLHF; CDR3 DNA: TGTGCCAGCAGTTCGGGCCCACCGAAAGCCACCCTCCACTTT
clone size: few; D gene: TRBD2; J gene: TRBJ2-1; V gene: TRBV20-1; CDR3 protein: CRITSGRSESSYNEQFF; CDR3 DNA: TGCAGGATTACTAGCGGGAGGTCCGAAAGCTCCTACAATGAGCAGTTCTTC
clone size: NA; D gene: TRBD2; J gene: TRBJ2-1; V gene: TRBV5-4; CDR3 protein: CASSLYSSGRSNEQFF; CDR3 DNA: TGTGCCAGCAGCTTGTACTCTAGCGGGAGGAGCAATGAGCAGTTCTTC
clone size: NA; D gene: NA; J gene: TRBJ1-2; V gene: TRBV25-1; CDR3 protein: CASSSESGVNYGYTF; CDR3 DNA: TGTGCCAGCAGCTCCGAGTCAGGCGTTAACTATGGCTACACCTTC
clone size: NA; D gene: NA; J gene: TRBJ2-3; V gene: TRBV28; CDR3 protein: CASSSEQVGHTTQYF; CDR3 DNA: TGTGCCAGCAGTTCCGAGCAGGTGGGGCATACTACGCAGTATTTT
clone size: NA; D gene: TRBD1; J gene: TRBJ1-6; V gene: TRBV28; CDR3 protein: CASSQGTGVGSPLHF; CDR3 DNA: TGTGCCAGCAGTCAAGGGACAGGGGTGGGATCACCCCTCCACTTT
clone size: few; D gene: TRBD1; J gene: TRBJ2-1; V gene: TRBV10-3; CDR3 protein: CATNPGTGYNEQFF; CDR3 DNA: TGTGCCACCAACCCCGGGACAGGGTACAATGAGCAGTTCTTC
clone size: NA; D gene: NA; J gene: TRBJ2-3; V gene: TRBV15; CDR3 protein: CATRGGATDTQYF; CDR3 DNA: TGTGCCACCAGAGGTGGGGCCACCGATACGCAGTATTTT
clone size: NA; D gene: NA; J gene: TRBJ1-1; V gene: TRBV29-1; CDR3 protein: CSVGGQGAQEAFF; CDR3 DNA: TGCAGCGTGGGGGGGCAGGGAGCCCAAGAAGCTTTCTTT
clone size: NA; D gene: NA; J gene: TRBJ2-3; V gene: TRBV2; CDR3 protein: CASSQRWDTQYF; CDR3 DNA: TGTGCCAGCAGTCAACGGTGGGATACGCAGTATTTT
clone size: NA; D gene: NA; J gene: TRBJ2-7; V gene: TRBV4-1; CDR3 protein: CASSQSLGYSSYEQYF; CDR3 DNA: TGCGCCAGCAGCCAGTCGCTAGGGTATAGCTCCTACGAGCAGTACTTC
clone size: NA; D gene: NA; J gene: TRBJ2-7; V gene: TRBV27; CDR3 protein: CASRKVVAGQYEQYF; CDR3 DNA: TGTGCCAGCAGAAAAGTGGTGGCAGGACAATACGAGCAGTACTTC
clone size: NA; D gene: TRBD2; J gene: TRBJ2-7; V gene: TRBV5-4; CDR3 protein: CASSNLAGRFHEQYF; CDR3 DNA: TGTGCCAGCAGCAACCTAGCGGGACGTTTCCACGAGCAGTACTTC
clone size: many; D gene: TRBD1; J gene: TRBJ1-4; V gene: TRBV7-8; CDR3 protein: CASSLRDSNEKLFF; CDR3 DNA: TGTGCCAGCAGCTTAAGGGACAGTAATGAAAAACTGTTTTTT
clone size: NA; D gene: NA; J gene: TRBJ1-2; V gene: TRBV12-3/TRBV12-4; CDR3 protein: CASSLGSEDYGYTF; CDR3 DNA: TGTGCCAGCAGTTTGGGCAGTGAGGACTATGGCTACACCTTC